This T cell receptor beta chain was profiled in a study of regulatory T cells in long-lasting Graves disease. About the study: Graves' patients with a new diagnosis had received antithyroid drugs under 3 months.

HTBI primers from iRepertoire and Arm-PCR of CDR3 regions yielded the TCR beta libraries. MiXCR, applied by TCRdb to the multiplex PCR reads, yields one record per CDR3 protein. The data show more than 300,000 distinct CDR3 sequences, with 16% seen just once and 20% held by the top ten. As to time point: newly diagnosed GD, antithyroid drugs for less than 3 months. PBMC-extracted RNA yielded the TCR library. The patient group derived from an endocrinology department in Xi'an, China. Ten or more counts support this clonotype. The germline CDR1 and CDR2 sequences are MNHNS and SASEGT. J was trimmed by 0 bases and V by 6 bases; bases with no gene match: 7. CDR3 size: 15 residues. A further study also used this sample, focusing on T cells in Graves' hyperthyroidism and ophthalmopathy. As that study records: Researchers ran a first-round RT-PCR on the TCR CDR3 using the HTBI primer set.

This chain connects TRBV6-1 to TRBJ1-1; the match to TRBD1 covers 7 bases. This TCR was recovered from a woman aged 18-29 years with Graves disease. Sequenced material: peripheral blood mononuclear cells (PBMCs), taken at new diagnosis, from a patient treated with antithyroid drugs. CDR3 sequence: CASRAGTEMNTEAFF. The CDR3 DNA reads as TGTGCCAGCAGGGCCGGGACAGAAATGAACACTGAAGCTTTCTTT.